A single sample gave rise to the 31 T cell receptor beta chains below, sequenced in a study of blood T cell repertoires in COVID-19. TCRdb keeps only in-frame clones here, not all; method: immunoSEQ multiplex PCR. The data contain fewer than 300,000 clones, approximately 81% of them seen just once; the ten biggest clones take up 2.5%. Source material: PBMCs or T cells enriched from blood (not recorded which). Every receptor here comes from a woman in her fifties or sixties who had recovered from COVID-19.

The V gene is TRBV6-4, the J gene TRBJ2-2, with 7 bases lining up with TRBD1. The V and J ends lost 4 bases and 1 base, in that order; junction bases with no gene match: 6. CDR1 is MRHNA, CDR2 SNTAGT, per germline. The CDR3 extends over 16 amino acids. For the CDR3, the DNA is TGTGCCAGCAGTGTGAGGCCAGGGGGGAACACCGGGGAGCTGTTTTTT. Residues: CASSVRPGGNTGELFF.

This chain's CDR3 is CASSRGNYEQYF. In nucleotides, the CDR3 is TGTGCCAGCAGCCGCGGGAATTACGAGCAGTACTTC. The rearrangement joins TRBV7-6 to TRBJ2-7, with D tentatively TRBD2 (6 bases). The V end was cut by 5 bases, the J end by 4 bases, with 9 bases between. Germline CDR1 SGHVS, CDR2 FNYEAQ. The length of the CDR3 is 12 residues.

V usage is TRBV27 and J usage is TRBJ1-2; D is uncertain. Trimming cost V 7 bases and J 6 bases, with 18 bases left between them. The V gene's germline CDR1 is MNHEY and CDR2 SMNVEV (reference sequence). The CDR3 totals 14 residues. The CDR3 region has the DNA TGTGCCAGCAATCCCGCGGGCAGGAGGGATGGCTACACCTTC. This gives the protein CASNPAGRRDGYTF.

The chain is built from TRBV7-9 and TRBJ1-3; tentative D call: TRBD1 (5 bases). This CDR3 has 13 amino acids. CDR1 is SEHNR, CDR2 FQNEAQ, per germline (reference sequence). Trimming took off 8 bases at V and 0 bases at J, with 8 bases between the two ends. CDR3 protein: CASSQDSGNTIYF. CDR3 sequence (DNA): TGTGCCAGCTCACAGGACTCTGGAAACACCATATATTTT.

This chain connects TRBV2 to TRBJ1-4; 11 bases match TRBD1. The length of the CDR3 is 14 residues. Per the germline V gene, CDR1 is SNHLY and CDR2 is FYNNEI. Trimming at V came to 6 bases and at J to 6 bases, leaving 3 bases not matched to a gene. The CDR3 sequence: CASSLDRGHEKLFF. The CDR3 nucleotides are TGTGCCAGCAGCCTGGACAGGGGGCATGAAAAACTGTTTTTT.

V gene TRBV5-6 combines with J gene TRBJ1-2; D may be TRBD1 (5 bases). The CDR3 runs to 13 residues. Trimming took 3 bases from V and 4 from J, leaving 10 bases between them. Germline CDR1 is SGHDT and CDR2 is YYEEEE. The CDR3 here is CASSWTDSYGYTF. The CDR3 bases are TGTGCCAGCAGCTGGACCGACAGCTATGGCTACACCTTC.

This clone was seen once. This chain links TRBV2 with TRBJ1-6; 11 bases line up with TRBD1. V was clipped by 5 bases and J by 10 bases; unmatched bases: 1. The CDR3 consists of 13 residues. Germline assignment: CDR1 SNHLY and CDR2 FYNNEI. CDR3 sequence reads: CASSRDRGSPLHF. For the CDR3, the DNA is TGTGCCAGCAGTCGGGACAGGGGGTCACCCCTCCACTTT.

The sample holds one count of this clone. The CDR3 sequence is CASSTGNYGYTF. DNA for the CDR3: TGTGCCAGCAGCACAGGGAACTATGGCTACACCTTC. V usage is TRBV28 and J usage is TRBJ1-2; D possibly corresponds to TRBD1 (6 bases). Germline CDR1 and CDR2: MDHEN and SYDVKM. V was clipped by 6 bases and J by 2 bases, with 7 bases between them. This CDR3 is 12 amino acids long.

The rearrangement joins TRBV11-2 to TRBJ2-5; TRBD2 matches at 10 bases. V shed 4 bases, J shed 5 bases, and the junction held 4 bases outside the gene matches. The CDR3 is 14 residues long. The V gene's germline CDR1 is SGHAT and CDR2 FQNNGV. CDR3 residues: CASSSMGLAETQYF. CDR3 sequence (DNA): TGTGCCAGCAGCTCGATGGGACTAGCGGAGACCCAGTACTTC.

The V call is TRBV6-4, the J call TRBJ1-4; 7 bases fit TRBD1. V was clipped by 5 bases and J by 7 bases; unmatched bases: 7. The germline gives CDR1 MRHNA, CDR2 SNTAGT. The CDR3 runs to 14 residues. The CDR3 sequence: CASSLDRDSEKLFF. As DNA, the CDR3 is TGTGCCAGCAGTCTCGACAGGGACAGTGAAAAACTGTTTTTT.

The J gene is TRBJ1-4, the V gene TRBV27; the D is unclear. Trimming took off 3 bases at V and 8 bases at J, with 10 bases between the two ends. CDR3 length: 13 amino acids. The germline V gene encodes CDR1 MNHEY and CDR2 SMNVEV (reference sequence). CDR3 nucleotide sequence: TGTGCCAGCAGTTTCGCGTGGCGGGAAAAACTGTTTTTT. Translated, it gives CASSFAWREKLFF.

The chain recombines TRBV27 with TRBJ1-4; no clear D gene. V was clipped by 4 bases and J by 3 bases, with 9 bases between them. The germline gives CDR1 MNHEY, CDR2 SMNVEV (reference sequence). The CDR3 sequence is 14 residues long. CDR3 residues: CASSSVLANEKLFF. In nucleotides, the CDR3 is TGTGCCAGCAGTTCGGTGTTGGCTAATGAAAAACTGTTTTTT.

J is TRBJ1-2 and V is TRBV3-1 (or the pseudogene TRBV3-2); D not certain. CDR1 is LGHDT and CDR2 is YNNKEL in the germline V gene (reference sequence). Trimming left V 8 bases short and J 8 bases short, with 15 bases between. This CDR3 has 12 residues. CDR3: CASHTNTGGYTF. The DNA of the CDR3 is TGTGCCAGCCACACGAACACCGGGGGCTACACCTTC.

This chain uses TRBV6-5 with TRBJ2-1; a possible D gene is TRBD2 (5 bases). Germline assignment: CDR1 MNHEY and CDR2 SVGAGI. The CDR3 is 15 residues long. V was cut by 0 bases and J by 7 bases, with 13 bases left in between. The DNA for the CDR3 is TGTGCCAGCAGTTACTCGGGCGGAGCGGCTAATGAGCAGTTCTTC. Its translation: CASSYSGGAANEQFF.

The chain has TRBV12-3 or TRBV12-4 and TRBJ1-1; D is undetermined. The length of the CDR3 is 13 residues. Trimming took off 6 bases at V and 1 base at J, with 9 bases between the two ends. CDR3 nucleotide sequence: TGTGCCAGCAGGAAAGGAGCGAACACTGAAGCTTTCTTT. As protein: CASRKGANTEAFF.

The chain joins TRBV27 to TRBJ1-2; D gene uncertain. V lost 4 bases to trimming and J lost 6 bases, with 21 bases between them. CDR3 length: 16 residues. Germline CDR1 is MNHEY and CDR2 is SMNVEV (reference sequence). The CDR3 region is CASSSHGTRIGDGYTF. Written as DNA, the CDR3 is TGTGCCAGCAGTTCCCATGGCACTAGAATTGGGGATGGCTACACCTTC.

The DNA of the CDR3 is TGCGCCAGCAGCTTGGCTCAAGGATGGGGGGGTGAGACCCAGTACTTC. Protein sequence: CASSLAQGWGGETQYF. J is TRBJ2-5 and V is TRBV5-1, with TRBD2 matching over 7 bases. The V gene's germline CDR1 is SGHRS and CDR2 YFSETQ. The CDR3 length is 16 residues. Losses at the gene ends were 0 bases for V and 5 bases for J; bases not matched to a gene: 10.

The chain joins TRBV21-1 to TRBJ2-7; the D call TRBD2 from the table was never checked on the DNA. TRBV21-1 represents a pseudogene. The CDR3 is 14 residues long. The chain's CDR3 is CASSKARSLREQYF. CDR3 nucleotide sequence: TGTGCCAGCAGCAAAGCGCGGTCTCTTAGAGAGCAGTACTTC.

CDR3 sequence (DNA): TGTGCCAGTAGTACCGGGACAGGGTTCAATCAGCCCCAGCATTTT. Translating gives CASSTGTGFNQPQHF. The chain recombines TRBV19 with TRBJ1-5; 9 nucleotides align to TRBD1. Per the germline V gene, CDR1 is LNHDA and CDR2 is SQIVND (reference sequence). Losses at the gene ends were 4 bases for V and 3 bases for J; bases not matched to a gene: 4. This CDR3 spans 15 amino acids.

The chain employs TRBV11-3 and TRBJ1-1; tentative D call: TRBD1 (5 bases). This CDR3 comprises 13 residues. Germline loops: CDR1 SGHNT, CDR2 YENEEA. V gave up 5 bases and J gave up 5 bases, with 12 bases separating them. CDR3 residues: CASSQGGWTEAFF. DNA of the CDR3: TGTGCCAGCAGCCAGGGAGGGTGGACTGAAGCTTTCTTT.

The chain employs TRBV30 and TRBJ2-2, with D perhaps TRBD2 (6 bases). The CDR3 loop spans 13 amino acids. The V end lost 1 base, the J end lost 7 bases, and 10 bases lay between the germline ends. Germline V gene lookup returns CDR1 GTSNPN and CDR2 SVGIG (reference sequence). The CDR3 here is CAWSEGLLGELFF. The DNA for the CDR3 is TGTGCCTGGAGTGAGGGACTTCTCGGGGAGCTGTTTTTT.

The CDR3 nucleotides read TGTGCCAGCAGTGAGGCTTACGGGAGCACAGATACGCAGTATTTT. Encoded protein: CASSEAYGSTDTQYF. This rearrangement joins TRBV6-1 to TRBJ2-3; D remains unclear. Deletions cut 3 bases from V and 0 bases from J, with 10 bases between. The CDR3 sequence is 15 residues long. Germline CDR1 is MNHNS and CDR2 is SASEGT.

The V call is TRBV10-3, the J call TRBJ2-7; TRBD1 matches 8 bases. The CDR3 is made up of 16 amino acids. Per germline, CDR1 ENHRY and CDR2 SYGVKD. V was pared by 2 bases and J by 6 bases, with 12 bases of the junction left unmatched. This CDR3 reads CAISEGVGTGSTEQYF. CDR3 DNA: TGTGCCATCAGTGAGGGGGTTGGGACAGGTTCGACCGAGCAGTACTTC.

This clone was detected only once. The chain combines TRBV28 with TRBJ1-4, with D unresolved. Germline-derived CDR1 and CDR2 are MDHEN and SYDVKM. The CDR3 length is 16 residues. Trimming left V 4 bases short and J 0 bases short, with 12 bases between. The DNA of the CDR3 is TGTGCCAGCAGTTCCGGGAGGCACGCAACTAATGAAAAACTGTTTTTT. It codes for CASSSGRHATNEKLFF. Full variable domain (remainder filled in from reference TRBV28 and TRBJ1-4): DVKVTQSSRYLVKRTGEKVFLECVQDMDHENMFWYRQDPGLGLRLIYFSYDVKMKEKGDIPEGYSVSREKKERFSLILESASTNQTSMYLCASSSGRHATNEKLFFGSGTQLSVL.

The V call is TRBV30, the J call TRBJ2-2; 10 positions match TRBD1. Germline assignment: CDR1 GTSNPN and CDR2 SVGIG (reference sequence). The CDR3 loop spans 14 amino acids. The CDR3 DNA sequence: TGTGGAATAGGACAGGGGGAAGTCACCGGGGAGCTGTTTTTT. Its translation is CGIGQGEVTGELFF.

J is TRBJ1-1 and V is TRBV6-5; weak D call: TRBD1 (5 bases). The CDR3 runs 15 residues. Trimming removed 7 bases from V and 1 base from J, with 16 bases in between. CDR1 is MNHEY and CDR2 is SVGAGI in the germline V gene. The CDR3 sequence is CASTNGRGRNTEAFF. CDR3 nucleotide sequence: TGTGCCAGCACTAATGGCCGGGGGAGGAACACTGAAGCTTTCTTT.

V gene TRBV6-5 combines with J gene TRBJ1-6; 8 positions match TRBD1. Germline V gene data show CDR1 as MNHEY and CDR2 as SVGAGI. This CDR3 has 14 amino acids. The trim removed 4 bases at V and 8 bases at J, leaving 4 bases unmatched. CDR3 DNA sequence: TGTGCCAGCAGTTCCGGGACAGGTGATTCACCCCTCCACTTT. This translates into CASSSGTGDSPLHF.

The CDR3 loop reads CASSRQGARDIQYF. For the CDR3, the DNA is TGCGCCAGCAGCAGACAGGGGGCAAGGGACATTCAGTACTTC. The chain uses TRBV5-1 and TRBJ2-4; TRBD1 agrees at 10 bases. The CDR3 length is 14 residues. Unmatched junction bases numbered 6, after V lost 4 bases and J lost 8 bases. The germline V gene has CDR1 SGHRS and CDR2 YFSETQ.

V and J are TRBV6-5 and TRBJ2-7; 10 bases fit TRBD1. The CDR3 totals 15 residues. Germline assignment: CDR1 MNHEY and CDR2 SVGAGI. V lost 5 bases to trimming and J lost 4 bases; unmatched junction nucleotides: 8. The CDR3 bases are TGTGCCAGCAGTCGACGGGACAGGGGTTTATACGAGCAGTACTTC. Protein: CASSRRDRGLYEQYF.

This clone was picked up one time. The V call is TRBV7-9, the J call TRBJ2-7, with D possibly being TRBD1 (6 bases). Trimming removed 2 bases from V and 5 bases from J, with 16 bases in between. The CDR3 is 15 amino acids. Germline loops: CDR1 SEHNR, CDR2 FQNEAQ (reference sequence). The CDR3 protein is CASSLYRTERDEQYF. The CDR3 DNA sequence: TGTGCCAGCAGCTTATACAGGACAGAGAGGGACGAGCAGTACTTC.

The V gene is TRBV28, the J gene TRBJ1-2; 11 nucleotides agree with TRBD1. CDR1 is MDHEN, CDR2 SYDVKM, per germline. The CDR3 length is 16 residues. The trim removed 3 bases at V and 5 bases at J, leaving 8 bases unmatched. CDR3 in DNA: TGTGCCAGCAGTTTGATACTACGGGACAGGGGGTATGGCTACACCTTC. Amino acids: CASSLILRDRGYGYTF.